Below, 3 T cell receptor beta chains from the same sample are listed, as sequenced in a study of Ad26.COV2.S vaccination and SARS-CoV-2 variants. Clones were read by immunoSEQ multiplex PCR, and TCRdb kept only the in-frame ones, dropping some. The data hold about 680,000 clones, with about 90% observed a single time. Noted treatment: some 20 received Ad26.COV2.S at low or high dose, single or two shots; roughly five received placebo; per-sample allocation not given. Following the first vaccine or placebo injection, samples were taken on day 63. The sample here was peripheral blood, taken in a trial of Ad26.COV2.S vaccine versus placebo. Receptors were obtained from a person between 18 and 65 years old who received the Ad26.COV2.S COVID-19 vaccine or a placebo.

This clone appeared a single time. The chain couples TRBV18 to TRBJ2-5; D is possibly TRBD1 (6 bases). CDR1 is KGHSH and CDR2 is LQKENI in the germline V gene. V lost 0 bases to trimming and J lost 5 bases, with 16 bases between them. The CDR3 runs to 16 residues. DNA for the CDR3: TGTGCCAGCTCACCACCCTGGACAGCGGACGGGGAGACCCAGTACTTC. It yields the protein CASSPPWTADGETQYF.

The chain employs TRBV29-1 and TRBJ2-7, with 8 positions matching TRBD1. This CDR3 comprises 13 residues. V shed 1 base and J 6 bases; nucleotides not matched to a gene: 5. Per the germline V gene, CDR1 is SQVTM and CDR2 is ANQGSEA. CDR3 coding DNA: TGCAGCGTTGAAGGAGGACAGGGTGGCGAGCAGTACTTC. Its translation is CSVEGGQGGEQYF.

The rearrangement joins TRBV15 to TRBJ1-2; D is uncertain. Germline CDR1 is LNHNV and CDR2 is YYDKDF (reference sequence). Trimming removed 5 bases from V and 4 bases from J, with 14 bases in between. The CDR3 totals 14 residues. CDR3 bases: TGTGCCACCAGCTCAGAGGCTTGGCTCTATGGCTACACCTTC. Encoded protein: CATSSEAWLYGYTF.